The 10 T cell receptor beta chains presented below share a single source sample, sequenced in a study of shared clonotypes between healthy human individuals. The data were produced by immunoSEQ multiplex PCR, yet TCRdb's version contains in-frame clones alone and is incomplete. The sample records some 980,000 clones, 76% being singletons. The sequenced material came from memory CD4+ T cells sorted from blood. Subset reported: CD45RA-negative fraction. These receptors came from a man between 18 and 29 years old in good health.

This chain joins TRBV6-5 and TRBJ1-4; TRBD1 aligns across 7 bases. The CDR3 runs to 15 residues. CDR1 and CDR2 (germline): MNHEY, SVGAGI. V lost 5 bases and J lost 7; bases outside the gene matches: 10. DNA of the CDR3: TGTGCCAGCAGTCCCCGGGACAGATGGGGTGAAAAACTGTTTTTT. Amino acid sequence: CASSPRDRWGEKLFF.

There are a few counts of this clone. V and J are TRBV5-8 and TRBJ1-2; no definite D call. There are 13 residues in the CDR3. The ends were cut back, 0 bases at V and 4 bases at J, with 7 bases in the middle. Germline loops: CDR1 SGHTS, CDR2 YDEGEE. CDR3 amino acids: CASSLGAGYGYTF. The CDR3 DNA follows: TGTGCCAGCAGCTTGGGCGCCGGCTATGGCTACACCTTC.

The chain is built from TRBV4-1 and TRBJ1-5; 8 positions agree with TRBD1. The CDR3 covers 17 residues. V lost 4 bases, J lost 5 bases, and 13 bases stayed unmatched. The germline V gene encodes CDR1 MGHRA and CDR2 YSYEKL. In nucleotides, the CDR3 is TGCGCCAGCAGCCGATACCAGGGCGGACAGGGCGATCAGCCCCAGCATTTT. Translation: CASSRYQGGQGDQPQHF.

Details on this clone: Other DNA sequences of this sample code for an identical CDR3. This chain connects TRBV30 to TRBJ1-1; maybe TRBD1 (6 bases). Germline V lookup: CDR1 GTSNPN, CDR2 SVGIG (reference sequence). This CDR3 region has 13 residues. Trimming removed 4 bases from V and 1 base from J, with 10 bases in between. The CDR3: CAWTRQANTEAFF. The CDR3 DNA follows: TGTGCCTGGACTAGACAGGCGAACACTGAAGCTTTCTTT.

This clone was counted a few times. The CDR3 loop reads CASSLLRELGEQYF. The CDR3 coding sequence is TGTGCCAGCAGCTTATTGCGGGAGCTGGGCGAGCAGTACTTC. The chain links TRBV7-2 to TRBJ2-7; the match to TRBD2 covers 7 bases. The trim removed 2 bases at V and 6 bases at J, leaving 7 bases unmatched. Germline V gives CDR1 SGHTA, CDR2 FQGNSA. CDR3 length: 14 residues.

This clone showed up just once. V and J are TRBV6-6 and TRBJ1-5; TRBD1 agrees at 7 bases. V was clipped by 8 bases and J by 10 bases; unmatched bases: 11. Germline assignment: CDR1 MNHNY and CDR2 SVGAGI (reference sequence). The CDR3 covers 13 residues. Here the CDR3 DNA reads TGTGCCAGCCGGGGACAGAACGTTGGCCCCCAGCATTTT. Protein: CASRGQNVGPQHF.

The V and J genes are TRBV6-7 and TRBJ2-1; 9 bases agree with TRBD2. TRBV6-7 is labeled an ORF, and its function is uncertain. V shed 6 bases and J 0 bases; nucleotides not matched to a gene: 3. This CDR3 is built from 15 residues. The CDR3 sequence: CASSLAGNSYNEQFF. The DNA of the CDR3 is TGTGCCAGCAGCCTAGCGGGGAACTCCTACAATGAGCAGTTCTTC.

This clone was counted once. V and J are TRBV7-8 and TRBJ2-4, with 8 bases aligning to TRBD1. Germline loops: CDR1 SGHVS, CDR2 FQNEAQ. The CDR3 runs 15 residues. Trimming took 1 base from V and 8 from J; bases not matched to a gene: 7. CDR3 sequence: CASSLGAGQGYIQYF. The CDR3 region has the DNA TGTGCCAGCAGCTTAGGGGCTGGACAGGGTTACATTCAGTACTTC. The full variable domain, its missing parts supplied by reference TRBV7-8 and TRBJ2-4, is GAGVSQSPRYKVAKRGQDVALRCDPISGHVSLFWYQQALGQGPEFLTYFQNEAQLDKSGLPSDRFFAERPEGSVSTLKIQRTQQEDSAVYLCASSLGAGQGYIQYFGAGTRLSVL.

This chain uses TRBV19 with TRBJ2-3; 10 bases agree with TRBD2. The J segment lost 3 bases and the V segment lost 4 bases, leaving 4 bases of the junction unmatched. The CDR3 runs 15 residues. CDR1 and CDR2 (germline): LNHDA, SQIVND (reference sequence). The CDR3 DNA reads as TGTGCCAGTAGTACCGTAGCGGGGGGTACAGATACGCAGTATTTT. As protein: CASSTVAGGTDTQYF.

In DNA, the CDR3 is TGTGCCAGCTCAGCCGGGGGGCACACCGGGGAGCTGTTTTTT. The encoded protein is CASSAGGHTGELFF. The chain is built from TRBV18 and TRBJ2-2; weak D call: TRBD2 (7 bases). Germline V gene data show CDR1 as KGHSH and CDR2 as LQKENI. Trimming took off 5 bases at V and 3 bases at J, with 10 bases between the two ends. The CDR3 consists of 14 residues.